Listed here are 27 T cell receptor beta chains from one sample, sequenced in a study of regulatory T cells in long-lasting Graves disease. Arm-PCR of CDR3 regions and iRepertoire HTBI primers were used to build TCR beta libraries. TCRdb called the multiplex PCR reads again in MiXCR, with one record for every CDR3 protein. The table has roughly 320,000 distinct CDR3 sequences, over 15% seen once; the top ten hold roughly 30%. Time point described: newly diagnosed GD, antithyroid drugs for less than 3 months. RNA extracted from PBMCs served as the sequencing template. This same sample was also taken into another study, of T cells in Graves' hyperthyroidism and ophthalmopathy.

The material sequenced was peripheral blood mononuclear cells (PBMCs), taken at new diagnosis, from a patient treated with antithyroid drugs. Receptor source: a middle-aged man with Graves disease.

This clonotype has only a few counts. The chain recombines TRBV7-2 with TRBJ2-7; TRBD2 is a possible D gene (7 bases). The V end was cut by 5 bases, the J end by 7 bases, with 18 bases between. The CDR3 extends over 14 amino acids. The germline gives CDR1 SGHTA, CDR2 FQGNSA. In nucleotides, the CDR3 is TGTGCCAGCAGCCTTGGCCGGGGGGCCATAGAGCAGTACTTC. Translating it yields CASSLGRGAIEQYF.

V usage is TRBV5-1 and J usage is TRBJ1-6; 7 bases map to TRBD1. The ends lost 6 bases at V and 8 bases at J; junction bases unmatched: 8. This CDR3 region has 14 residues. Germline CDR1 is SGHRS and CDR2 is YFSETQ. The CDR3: CASNLGQTDSPLHF. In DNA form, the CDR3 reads TGCGCCAGCAATTTGGGACAGACCGATTCACCCCTCCACTTT.

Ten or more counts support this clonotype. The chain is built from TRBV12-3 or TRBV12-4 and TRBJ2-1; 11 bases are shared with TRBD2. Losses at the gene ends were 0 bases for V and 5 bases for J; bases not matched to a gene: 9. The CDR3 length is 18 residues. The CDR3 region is CASSLAGRLAGGDNEQFF. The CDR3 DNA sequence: TGTGCCAGCAGTTTAGCCGGTCGGCTAGCGGGGGGCGACAATGAGCAGTTCTTC.

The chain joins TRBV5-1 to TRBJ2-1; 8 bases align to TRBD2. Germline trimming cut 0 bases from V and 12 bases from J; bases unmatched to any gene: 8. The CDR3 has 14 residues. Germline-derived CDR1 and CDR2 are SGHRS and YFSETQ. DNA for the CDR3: TGCGCCAGCAGCTTGGCCTGGCGGGGGGCCGGGCAGTTCTTC. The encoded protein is CASSLAWRGAGQFF. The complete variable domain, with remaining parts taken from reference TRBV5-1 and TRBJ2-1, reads KAGVTQTPRYLIKTRGQQVTLSCSPISGHRSVSWYQQTPGQGLQFLFEYFSETQRNKGNFPGRFSGRQFSNSRSEMNVSTLELGDSALYLCASSLAWRGAGQFFGPGTRLTVL.

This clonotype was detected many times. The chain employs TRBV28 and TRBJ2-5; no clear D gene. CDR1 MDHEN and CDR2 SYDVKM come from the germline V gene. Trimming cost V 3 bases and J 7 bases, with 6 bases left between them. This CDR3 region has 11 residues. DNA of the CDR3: TGTGCCAGCAGTTTCGAAAGGACCCAGTACTTC. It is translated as CASSFERTQYF. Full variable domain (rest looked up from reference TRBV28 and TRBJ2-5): DVKVTQSSRYLVKRTGEKVFLECVQDMDHENMFWYRQDPGLGLRLIYFSYDVKMKEKGDIPEGYSVSREKKERFSLILESASTNQTSMYLCASSFERTQYFGPGTRLLVL.

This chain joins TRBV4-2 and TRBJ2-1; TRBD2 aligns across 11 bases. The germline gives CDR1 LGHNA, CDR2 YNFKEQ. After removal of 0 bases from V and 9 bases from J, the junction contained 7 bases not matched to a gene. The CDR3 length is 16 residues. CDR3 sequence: CASSQDGLAGGTEQFF. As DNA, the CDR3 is TGTGCCAGCAGCCAAGATGGGCTAGCGGGGGGAACTGAGCAGTTCTTC.

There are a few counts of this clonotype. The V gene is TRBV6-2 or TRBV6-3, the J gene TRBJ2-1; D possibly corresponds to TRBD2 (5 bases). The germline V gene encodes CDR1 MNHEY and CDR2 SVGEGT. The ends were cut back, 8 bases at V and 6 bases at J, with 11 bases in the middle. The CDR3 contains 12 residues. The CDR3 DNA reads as TGTGCCAGCCGTACGGCGGGCAATGAGCAGTTCTTC. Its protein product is CASRTAGNEQFF.

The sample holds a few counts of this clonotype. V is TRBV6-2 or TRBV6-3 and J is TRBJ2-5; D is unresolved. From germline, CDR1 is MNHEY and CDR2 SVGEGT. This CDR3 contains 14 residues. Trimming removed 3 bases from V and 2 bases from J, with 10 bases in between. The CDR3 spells CASSYSHSQETQYF. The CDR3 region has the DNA TGTGCCAGCAGTTATAGTCATAGTCAAGAGACCCAGTACTTC.

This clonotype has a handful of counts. The CDR3 here is CASTRSGSSYNSPLHF. In nucleotides, the CDR3 is TGTGCCAGCACCCGATCCGGGTCCTCCTATAATTCACCCCTCCACTTT. The V gene is TRBV11-2, the J gene TRBJ1-6; D remains unclear. The V gene lost 7 bases and the J gene lost 0 bases, with 13 bases spanning the gap. The CDR3 extends over 16 amino acids. Germline V gene sequence: CDR1 SGHAT, CDR2 FQNNGV.

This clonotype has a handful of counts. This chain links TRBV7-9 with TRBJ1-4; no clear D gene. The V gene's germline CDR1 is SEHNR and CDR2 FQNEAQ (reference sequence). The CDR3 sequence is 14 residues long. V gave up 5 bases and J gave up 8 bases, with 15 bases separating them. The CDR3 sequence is CASSNLHGREKLFF. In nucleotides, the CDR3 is TGTGCCAGCAGCAACTTACACGGGAGAGAAAAACTGTTTTTT.

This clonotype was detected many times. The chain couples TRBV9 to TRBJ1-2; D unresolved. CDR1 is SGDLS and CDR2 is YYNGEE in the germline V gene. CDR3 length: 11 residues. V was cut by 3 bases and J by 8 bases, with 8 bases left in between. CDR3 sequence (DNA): TGTGCCAGCAGCGGAGGGCGCGGCTACACCTTC. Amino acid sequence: CASSGGRGYTF.

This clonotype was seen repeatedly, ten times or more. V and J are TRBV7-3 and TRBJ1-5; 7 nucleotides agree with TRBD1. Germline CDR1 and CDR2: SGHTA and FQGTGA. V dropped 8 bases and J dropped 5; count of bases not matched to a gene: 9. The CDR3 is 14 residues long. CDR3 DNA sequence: TGTGCCAGCTTTCGGGGACAGAGGCATCAGCCCCAGCATTTT. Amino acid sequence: CASFRGQRHQPQHF.

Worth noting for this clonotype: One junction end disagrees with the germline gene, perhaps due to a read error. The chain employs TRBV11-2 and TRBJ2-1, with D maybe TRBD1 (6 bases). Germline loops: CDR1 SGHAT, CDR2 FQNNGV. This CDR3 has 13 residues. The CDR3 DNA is TGTGCCAGCACCTTAGACAGGTACAATGAGCAGTTCTTC. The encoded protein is CASTLDRYNEQFF.

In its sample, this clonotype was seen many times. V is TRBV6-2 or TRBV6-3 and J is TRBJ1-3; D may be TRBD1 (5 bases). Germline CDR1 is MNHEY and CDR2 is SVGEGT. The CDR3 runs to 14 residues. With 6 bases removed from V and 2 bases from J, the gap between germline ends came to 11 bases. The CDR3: CASRLRVTGNTIYF. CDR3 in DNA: TGTGCCAGCAGACTCAGGGTTACTGGAAACACCATATATTTT.

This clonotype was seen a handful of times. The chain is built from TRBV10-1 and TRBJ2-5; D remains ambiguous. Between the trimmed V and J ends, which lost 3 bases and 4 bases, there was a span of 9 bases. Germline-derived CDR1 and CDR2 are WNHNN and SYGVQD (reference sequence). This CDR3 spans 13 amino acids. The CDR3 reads CASSESPSETQYF. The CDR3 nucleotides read TGCGCCAGCAGTGAATCCCCGTCAGAGACCCAGTACTTC.

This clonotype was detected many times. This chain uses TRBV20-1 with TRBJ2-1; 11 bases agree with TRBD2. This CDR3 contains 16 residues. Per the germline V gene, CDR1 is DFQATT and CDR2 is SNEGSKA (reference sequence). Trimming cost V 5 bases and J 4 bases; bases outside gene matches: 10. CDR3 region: CSAATGLAEKYNEQFF. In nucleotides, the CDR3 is TGCAGTGCTGCCACGGGACTAGCGGAGAAGTACAATGAGCAGTTCTTC.

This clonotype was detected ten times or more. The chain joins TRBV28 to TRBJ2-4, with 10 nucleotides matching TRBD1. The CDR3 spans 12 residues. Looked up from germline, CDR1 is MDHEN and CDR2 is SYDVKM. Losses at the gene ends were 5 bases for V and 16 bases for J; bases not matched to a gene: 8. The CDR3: CASSQGWDRGYF. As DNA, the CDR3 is TGTGCCAGCAGTCAGGGTTGGGACAGGGGATACTTC.

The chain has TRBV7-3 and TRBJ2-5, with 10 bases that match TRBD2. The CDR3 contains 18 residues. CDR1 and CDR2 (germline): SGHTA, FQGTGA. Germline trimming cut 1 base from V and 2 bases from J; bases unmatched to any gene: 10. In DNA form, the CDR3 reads TGTGCCAGCAGCTTAAGCCCCCCGGGAGCGGGGGGGCAAGAGACCCAGTACTTC. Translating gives CASSLSPPGAGGQETQYF.

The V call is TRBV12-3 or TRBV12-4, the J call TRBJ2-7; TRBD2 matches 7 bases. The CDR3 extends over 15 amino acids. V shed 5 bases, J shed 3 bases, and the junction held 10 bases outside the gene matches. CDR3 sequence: CASSRDGGGVYEQYF. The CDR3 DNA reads TGTGCCAGCAGTAGGGATGGGGGGGGGGTCTACGAGCAGTACTTC.

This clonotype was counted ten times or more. The CDR3, as DNA: TGTGCCAGCAGCGTTCCGAGCAATACGCAGTATTTT. Amino acids: CASSVPSNTQYF. The rearrangement links TRBV9 to TRBJ2-3; D is uncertain. The germline gives CDR1 SGDLS, CDR2 YYNGEE. Trimming took 2 bases from V and 7 from J, leaving 8 bases between them. This CDR3 spans 12 amino acids.

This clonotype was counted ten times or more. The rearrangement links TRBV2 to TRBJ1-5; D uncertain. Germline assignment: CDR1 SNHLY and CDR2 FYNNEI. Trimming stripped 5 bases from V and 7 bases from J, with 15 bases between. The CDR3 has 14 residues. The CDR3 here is CASSLQRVEQPQHF. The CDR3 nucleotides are TGTGCCAGCAGTCTTCAGAGGGTAGAACAGCCCCAGCATTTT.

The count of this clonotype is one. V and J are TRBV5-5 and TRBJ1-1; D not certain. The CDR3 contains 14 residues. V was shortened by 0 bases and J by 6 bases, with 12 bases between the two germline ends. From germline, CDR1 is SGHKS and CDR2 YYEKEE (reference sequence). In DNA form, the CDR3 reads TGTGCCAGCAGCTTGGCCAACTCGGTCTCTGAAGCTTTCTTT. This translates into CASSLANSVSEAFF.

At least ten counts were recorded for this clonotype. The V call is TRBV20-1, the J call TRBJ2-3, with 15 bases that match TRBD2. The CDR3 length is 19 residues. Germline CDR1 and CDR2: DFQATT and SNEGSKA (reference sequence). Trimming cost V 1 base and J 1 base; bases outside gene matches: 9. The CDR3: CSARGWTSGGASRTDTQYF. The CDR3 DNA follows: TGCAGTGCTAGAGGCTGGACTAGCGGGGGGGCCTCCCGCACAGATACGCAGTATTTT.

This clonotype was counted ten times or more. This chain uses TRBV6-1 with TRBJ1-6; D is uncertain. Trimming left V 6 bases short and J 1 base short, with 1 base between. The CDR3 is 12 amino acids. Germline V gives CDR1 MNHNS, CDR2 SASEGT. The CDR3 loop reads CASRSYNSPLHF. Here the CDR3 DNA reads TGTGCCAGCAGGTCCTATAATTCACCCCTCCACTTT.

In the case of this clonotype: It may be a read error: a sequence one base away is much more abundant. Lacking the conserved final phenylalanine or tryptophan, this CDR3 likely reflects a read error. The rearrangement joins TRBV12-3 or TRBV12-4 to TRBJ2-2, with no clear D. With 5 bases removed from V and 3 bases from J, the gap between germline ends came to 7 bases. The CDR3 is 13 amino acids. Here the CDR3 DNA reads TGTGCCAGCAGTCGGCTCGACACCGGGGAGCTGTTTCTT. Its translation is CASSRLDTGELFL.

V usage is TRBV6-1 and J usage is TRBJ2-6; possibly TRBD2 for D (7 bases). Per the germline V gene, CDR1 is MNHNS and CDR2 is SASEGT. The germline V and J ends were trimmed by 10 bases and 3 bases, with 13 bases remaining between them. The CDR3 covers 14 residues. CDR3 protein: CAIRGAGGANVLTF. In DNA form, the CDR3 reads TGTGCCATTCGGGGGGCCGGTGGGGCCAACGTCCTGACTTTC.

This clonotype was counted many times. CDR3 bases: TGTGCCACCAGTGACCAAAAGACAGGGTTCACTGAAGCTTTCTTT. Protein product: CATSDQKTGFTEAFF. The chain couples TRBV24-1 to TRBJ1-1; TRBD1 aligns across 7 bases. From germline, CDR1 is KGHDR and CDR2 SFDVKD. V dropped 4 bases and J dropped 4; count of bases not matched to a gene: 8. The CDR3 runs 15 residues.